The TCR beta chain under discussion was sequenced for a study of vaccination effects on CD4 cells after COVID-19. Study summary: Vaccination followed sampling of two convalescent patients by 16 days and one week respectively. Study-wide results and caveats: New vaccine-induced clones made up most post-vaccine spike-reactive clones in convalescents.

The method was immunoSEQ multiplex PCR; TCRdb's version includes in-frame clones alone and lacks a portion of them. The sample holds tens of thousands of clones, approximately 73% seen once. The V gene's germline CDR1 is MNHEY and CDR2 SVGAGI. The CDR3 totals 14 residues. The ends were cut back, 5 bases at V and 5 bases at J, with 15 bases in the middle. Antigen-specific CD4+ T cells expanded by the ViraFEST assay with viral peptide pools were then sequenced. After around nine days in culture, the CD4+ T cells were isolated. From March to December 2020, the person had a SARS-CoV-2 infection that was confirmed by PCR. PBMC were cultured at under 2.5 million per well with about 10 IU/ml IL-2 and around 9.4 ug/ml peptides. Regarding this clone: Its antigen remains unknown.

J is TRBJ1-1 and V is TRBV6-5; a weak D match, TRBD1 (6 bases). The sequence was obtained from a human donor who had a prior SARS-CoV-2 infection. This sample comprised CD4+ T cells from PBMCs cultured with HIV peptides, obtained before COVID-19 vaccination. The subset here: HIV-1 Nef peptide pool negative control/reference culture. DNA of the CDR3: TGTGCCAGCAGTCCAACAGGGTATAGTACTGAAGCTTTCTTT. Residues: CASSPTGYSTEAFF.